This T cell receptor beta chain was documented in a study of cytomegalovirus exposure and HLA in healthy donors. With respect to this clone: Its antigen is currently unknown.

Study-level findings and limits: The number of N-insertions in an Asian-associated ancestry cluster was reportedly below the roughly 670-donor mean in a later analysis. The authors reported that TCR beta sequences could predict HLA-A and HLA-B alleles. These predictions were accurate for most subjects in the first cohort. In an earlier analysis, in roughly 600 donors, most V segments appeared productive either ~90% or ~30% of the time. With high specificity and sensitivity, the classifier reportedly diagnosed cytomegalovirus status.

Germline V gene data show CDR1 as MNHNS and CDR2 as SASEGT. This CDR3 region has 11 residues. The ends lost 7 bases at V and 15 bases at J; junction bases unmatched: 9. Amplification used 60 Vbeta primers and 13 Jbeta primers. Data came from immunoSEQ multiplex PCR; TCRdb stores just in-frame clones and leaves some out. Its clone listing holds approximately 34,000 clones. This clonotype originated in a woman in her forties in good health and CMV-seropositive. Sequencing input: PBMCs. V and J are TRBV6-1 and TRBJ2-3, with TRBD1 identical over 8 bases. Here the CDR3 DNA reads TGTGCCAGCAAAAATCTGGACAGGGAATATTTT. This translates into CASKNLDREYF.